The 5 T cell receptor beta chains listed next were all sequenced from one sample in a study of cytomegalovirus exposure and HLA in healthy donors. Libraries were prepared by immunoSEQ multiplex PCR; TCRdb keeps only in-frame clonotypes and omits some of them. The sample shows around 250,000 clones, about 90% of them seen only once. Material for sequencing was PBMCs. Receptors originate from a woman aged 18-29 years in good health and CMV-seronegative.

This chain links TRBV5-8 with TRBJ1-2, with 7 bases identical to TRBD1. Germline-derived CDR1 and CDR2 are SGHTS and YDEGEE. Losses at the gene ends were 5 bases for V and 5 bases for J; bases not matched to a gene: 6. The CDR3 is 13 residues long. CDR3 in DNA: TGTGCCAGCAGAGAGGGGGCTGGGTATGGCTACACCTTC. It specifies CASREGAGYGYTF.

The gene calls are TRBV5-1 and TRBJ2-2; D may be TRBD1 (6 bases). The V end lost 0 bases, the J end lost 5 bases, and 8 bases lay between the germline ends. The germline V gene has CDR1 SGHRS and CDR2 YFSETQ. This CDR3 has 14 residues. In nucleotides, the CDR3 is TGCGCCAGCAGCTTGGAGGGGGAGACCGGGGAGCTGTTTTTT. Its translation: CASSLEGETGELFF.

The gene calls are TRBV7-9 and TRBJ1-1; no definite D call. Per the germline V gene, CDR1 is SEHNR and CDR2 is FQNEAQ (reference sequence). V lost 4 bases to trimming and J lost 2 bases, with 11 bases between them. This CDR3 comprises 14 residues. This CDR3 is CASSSGDKNTEAFF. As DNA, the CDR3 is TGTGCCAGCAGCTCGGGAGATAAAAACACTGAAGCTTTCTTT.

In nucleotides, the CDR3 is TGCGCCAGCAGCCAAGGGTTAGGACTTTACAATGAGCAGTTCTTC. The encoded protein is CASSQGLGLYNEQFF. The rearrangement links TRBV4-3 to TRBJ2-1, with D tentatively TRBD2 (5 bases). The germline V gene encodes CDR1 LGHNA and CDR2 YSLEER. V lost 1 base to trimming and J lost 4 bases, with 11 bases between them. CDR3 length equals 15 residues.

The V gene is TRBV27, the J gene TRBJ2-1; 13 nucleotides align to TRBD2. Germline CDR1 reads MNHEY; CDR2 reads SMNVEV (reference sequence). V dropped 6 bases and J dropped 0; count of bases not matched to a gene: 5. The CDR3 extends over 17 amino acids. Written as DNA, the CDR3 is TGTGCCAGCAGACTAGCGGGGGGGCGGAGCTCCTACAATGAGCAGTTCTTC. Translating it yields CASRLAGGRSSYNEQFF.